This T cell receptor (beta chain) was obtained from a study of identical twins. Study findings and constraints: Models underestimated how often monozygotic twins shared out-of-frame TCR alpha.

TCRdb re-derived calls from the 5' RACE reads in MiXCR, one entry per CDR3 protein. The sample yields about 240,000 distinct CDR3 sequences, approximately 7.3% seen once. V trimming: 5 bases; J trimming: 0 bases; junction bases outside the gene matches: 11. CDR1 is LGHDT, CDR2 YNNKEL, per germline (reference sequence). This CDR3 has 17 residues. This clonotype was counted many times. Its matching antigen is unknown. This sample also appeared in a second study, on yellow fever vaccine responses in identical twins.

The receptor's source is a woman in her late teens or twenties in good health. This chain uses TRBV3-1 with TRBJ2-5; 8 bases match TRBD1. Source material: CD8+ T cells sorted from blood. The CDR3 loop reads CASSDEPGQAYQETQYF. For the CDR3, the DNA is TGTGCCAGCAGCGATGAACCGGGACAGGCGTACCAAGAGACCCAGTACTTC.